Presented here are 8 T cell receptor beta chains from one specimen sequenced in a study of regulatory T cells in long-lasting Graves disease. Time point defined: newly diagnosed GD, antithyroid drugs for less than 3 months. Preparation of the TCR library used RNA extracted from PBMCs. Library construction for TCR beta used iRepertoire HTBI primers and Arm-PCR of CDR3 regions. MiXCR was run by TCRdb on the multiplex PCR reads, yielding one entry per CDR3 protein. Of around 450,000 distinct CDR3 sequences in the sample, about a sixth are singletons; the top ten hold 12%. These sequences were also reported in another study, on T cells in Graves' hyperthyroidism and ophthalmopathy.

The material sequenced was peripheral blood mononuclear cells (PBMCs), taken at new diagnosis, from a patient treated with antithyroid drugs. Source of these receptors: a man aged 40-55 years with Graves disease.

The chain employs TRBV12-3 or TRBV12-4 and TRBJ2-2; TRBD2 aligns across 7 bases. V lost 10 bases, J lost 5 bases, and 10 bases stayed unmatched. The CDR3 is 14 amino acids. The CDR3 DNA reads TGTGCCAACATGAAGCGGGGCCGGACCGGGGAGCTGTTTTTT. Encoded protein: CANMKRGRTGELFF.

This chain connects TRBV2 to TRBJ2-4, with D uncertain. V lost 0 bases to trimming and J lost 0 bases, with 15 bases between them. The CDR3 sequence is 18 residues long. Germline lookup yields CDR1 SNHLY and CDR2 FYNNEI. Written as DNA, the CDR3 is TGTGCCAGCAGTGAAGCGCGGAGTCGACTCCTAGCCAAAAACATTCAGTACTTC. Residues: CASSEARSRLLAKNIQYF.

The sample holds many counts of this clonotype. V and J are TRBV28 and TRBJ2-7; 13 bases align to TRBD2. Germline V gene lookup returns CDR1 MDHEN and CDR2 SYDVKM. CDR3 length: 18 residues. V shed 3 bases, J shed 0 bases, and the junction held 8 bases outside the gene matches. CDR3 coding DNA: TGTGCCAGCAGTTTCATGGGACTAGCGGGACGGAGCTCCTACGAGCAGTACTTC. Translating it yields CASSFMGLAGRSSYEQYF. Supplemented by reference TRBV28 and TRBJ2-7, the full variable domain reads DVKVTQSSRYLVKRTGEKVFLECVQDMDHENMFWYRQDPGLGLRLIYFSYDVKMKEKGDIPEGYSVSREKKERFSLILESASTNQTSMYLCASSFMGLAGRSSYEQYFGPGTRLTVT.

This clonotype was seen ten or more times. The gene calls are TRBV28 and TRBJ1-2, with D hard to call. The V gene lost 6 bases and the J gene lost 4 bases, with 15 bases spanning the gap. The CDR3 covers 14 residues. The germline gives CDR1 MDHEN, CDR2 SYDVKM. The CDR3 DNA reads TGTGCCAGCAGATCCAGCCTTTCTTCCTATGGCTACACCTTC. This sequence encodes CASRSSLSSYGYTF.

This clonotype was found a few times. This sequence joins TRBV2 and TRBJ1-5; D remains ambiguous. This CDR3 has 13 residues. With 3 bases removed from V and 8 bases from J, the gap between germline ends came to 11 bases. Per germline, CDR1 SNHLY and CDR2 FYNNEI. The CDR3 bases are TGTGCCAGCAGTGACTCGGGGAAGAAGCCCCAGCATTTT. Translated: CASSDSGKKPQHF.

This clonotype was observed many times. CDR3 loop: CASSYSLGWELFF. The DNA for the CDR3 is TGTGCCAGCAGTTACTCACTAGGATGGGAGCTGTTTTTT. V and J are TRBV6-2 or TRBV6-3 and TRBJ2-2, with D perhaps matching TRBD2 (5 bases). Germline CDR1 and CDR2: MNHEY and SVGEGT. Trimming took 0 bases from V and 9 from J, leaving 8 bases between them. CDR3 length: 13 residues.

A note on this clonotype: A much more abundant neighbour one base away suggests this may be a read error. This rearrangement joins TRBV27 to TRBJ2-1, with 7 nucleotides matching TRBD2. CDR1 MNHEY and CDR2 SMNVEV come from the germline V gene (reference sequence). V was pared by 5 bases and J by 0 bases, with 13 bases of the junction left unmatched. This CDR3 is 18 amino acids long. CDR3 DNA: TGTGCCAGCAGTCCGATAGTGGGAGGGCGGAGCTCCTACAATGAGCAGTTCTTC. Amino acid sequence: CASSPIVGGRSSYNEQFF.

Regarding this clonotype: A far larger clone is a single base away, which makes a read error likely. The V gene is TRBV28, the J gene TRBJ2-1; 11 bases agree with TRBD2. This CDR3 contains 15 residues. Trimming at V came to 8 bases and at J to 6 bases, leaving 9 bases not matched to a gene. From germline, CDR1 is MDHEN and CDR2 SYDVKM. CDR3 loop: CASAPLAGGSNEQFF. The CDR3 DNA sequence: TGTGCCAGCGCTCCCCTAGCGGGGGGTAGCAATGAGCAGTTCTTC.